The present T cell receptor beta chain was sequenced within a study of shared clonotypes between healthy human individuals. Repertoires were generated with immunoSEQ multiplex PCR, while TCRdb's copy carries only in-frame clones and drops some. The data show about 1.1 million clones, roughly 80% seen once. The source of this sequence is a man aged 18 to 29 in good health. Some clones in this sample may be carry-over from other donors' samples. The specimen was memory CD4+ T cells from PBMCs. Stated subset: CD45RA-negative fraction.

The CDR3 DNA reads TGTGCCATCAGTTATGCGGGGAGGGACACTGAAGCTTTCTTT. Translated: CAISYAGRDTEAFF. The chain joins TRBV10-3 to TRBJ1-1, with no clear D. Trimming took 5 bases from V and 3 from J, leaving 13 bases between them. The CDR3 extends over 14 amino acids. The germline CDR1 and CDR2 sequences are ENHRY and SYGVKD.